Each of the 18 T cell receptor beta chains below was sequenced from the same sample in a study of cytomegalovirus exposure and HLA in healthy donors (dated 2017 in TCRdb). Receptor amplification or capture employed the immunoSEQ multiplex PCR assay. The multiplex PCR relied on a mix of 60 forward primers for TCR Vbeta segments and 13 reverse primers for TCR Jbeta segments. TCRdb provides this immuneACCESS table in a form limited to in-frame rearrangements. Some clones are lacking; in checked studies, under half of them reflect an unresolved V gene, and why the rest are absent is not known. Counted in this sample were over 150,000 clones; over 70% of them appeared once. Together, the top ten hold over 2.5% of the sample. Source material: PBMCs. The source is a male donor in good health and CMV-seronegative.

This chain links TRBV19 with TRBJ1-3; 9 bases are a match to TRBD1. This CDR3 comprises 18 residues. CDR1 LNHDA and CDR2 SQIVND come from the germline V gene (reference sequence). The V and J ends lost 9 bases and 6 bases, in that order; junction bases with no gene match: 21. The CDR3 bases are TGTGCCAGCGGGGGACAGGGAGATTTTCGGGCCCCCACAAACACCATATATTTT. Amino acids: CASGGQGDFRAPTNTIYF.

The chain recombines TRBV4-3 with TRBJ1-2, with 9 bases matching TRBD1. V gave up 2 bases and J gave up 8 bases; unmatched junction bases: 6. This CDR3 comprises 14 residues. Germline V gene data show CDR1 as LGHNA and CDR2 as YSLEER. CDR3 in amino acids: CASSQTGQGIGYTF. DNA of the CDR3: TGCGCCAGCAGCCAAACTGGACAGGGGATCGGCTACACCTTC.

The rearrangement links TRBV30 to TRBJ1-2; D possibly corresponds to TRBD1 (6 bases). Germline loops: CDR1 GTSNPN, CDR2 SVGIG (reference sequence). This CDR3 has 12 amino acids. Trimming stripped 8 bases from V and 4 bases from J, with 14 bases between. The CDR3, as DNA: TGTGCCGGCACAGGGTCAATCTATGGCTACACCTTC. Residues: CAGTGSIYGYTF. Filled out from reference TRBV30 and TRBJ1-2, the complete variable domain reads SQTIHQWPATLVQPVGSPLSLECTVEGTSNPNLYWYRQAAGRGLQLLFYSVGIGQISSEVPQNLSASRPQDRQFILSSKKLLLSDSGFYLCAGTGSIYGYTFGSGTRLTVV.

The chain employs TRBV9 and TRBJ1-1; the match to TRBD1 covers 9 bases. The V gene's germline CDR1 is SGDLS and CDR2 YYNGEE. This CDR3 contains 14 residues. V gave up 3 bases and J gave up 3 bases; unmatched junction bases: 3. CDR3 residues: CASSGGQGDTEAFF. Here the CDR3 DNA reads TGTGCCAGCAGCGGGGGACAGGGAGACACTGAAGCTTTCTTT.

The chain uses TRBV5-1 and TRBJ1-1, with 7 bases that match TRBD1. V was pared by 4 bases and J by 4 bases, with 16 bases of the junction left unmatched. Per germline, CDR1 SGHRS and CDR2 YFSETQ. The CDR3 has 17 residues. CDR3 sequence: CASSQAQEGASGTEAFF. CDR3 DNA: TGCGCCAGCAGCCAGGCCCAGGAGGGGGCCTCTGGCACTGAAGCTTTCTTT.

DNA for the CDR3: TGCGCCAGCGGAGAGGTGGTTTACACCGGGGAGCTGTTTTTT. Residues: CASGEVVYTGELFF. This chain uses TRBV10-2 with TRBJ2-2; D remains ambiguous. Deletions cut 8 bases from V and 3 bases from J, with 13 bases between. Per germline, CDR1 WSHSY and CDR2 SAAADI. The CDR3 has 14 amino acids.

This sequence joins TRBV28 and TRBJ1-5; no firm D call. The CDR3 is 15 residues long. Per germline, CDR1 MDHEN and CDR2 SYDVKM. Trimming cost V 7 bases and J 0 bases, with 13 bases left between them. The CDR3 coding sequence is TGTGCCAGCACCTATCCCGGGTATAGCAATCAGCCCCAGCATTTT. Translated: CASTYPGYSNQPQHF.

The J gene is TRBJ1-5, the V gene TRBV30; 9 nucleotides agree with TRBD1. After removal of 5 bases from V and 5 bases from J, the junction contained 4 bases not matched to a gene. Germline V gives CDR1 GTSNPN, CDR2 SVGIG (reference sequence). The CDR3 has 13 amino acids. As DNA, the CDR3 is TGTGCCTGGGACAGGGGGACGGATCAGCCCCAGCATTTT. Translation gives CAWDRGTDQPQHF. Full variable domain (remainder filled in from reference TRBV30 and TRBJ1-5): SQTIHQWPATLVQPVGSPLSLECTVEGTSNPNLYWYRQAAGRGLQLLFYSVGIGQISSEVPQNLSASRPQDRQFILSSKKLLLSDSGFYLCAWDRGTDQPQHFGDGTRLSIL.

V is TRBV7-9 and J is TRBJ1-1; D is perhaps TRBD1 (5 bases). CDR1 is SEHNR and CDR2 is FQNEAQ in the germline V gene (reference sequence). The CDR3 length is 12 residues. V lost 3 bases and J lost 12, with 14 bases in between. The CDR3 loop is CASSFGREVTFF. The CDR3, as DNA: TGTGCCAGCAGCTTCGGCAGGGAGGTAACTTTCTTT.

Remarks on this clone: An end of the junction differs from the germline gene, which may be a read error. The chain combines TRBV28 with TRBJ2-1; D unresolved. Germline assignment: CDR1 MDHEN and CDR2 SYDVKM. This CDR3 is built from 11 residues. CDR3 in DNA: TGTGCCAGCAGTCGTTACAATGAGCGGTTCTTC. Translating gives CASSRYNERFF.

The rearrangement uses TRBV27 and TRBJ1-6, with D perhaps matching TRBD1 (5 bases). Looked up from germline, CDR1 is MNHEY and CDR2 is SMNVEV (reference sequence). The V and J ends lost 8 bases and 4 bases respectively, with 9 bases between them. This CDR3 is 13 amino acids long. The CDR3 nucleotides are TGTGCCAGCGGGGCAGTATATAATTCACCCCTCCACTTT. Protein sequence: CASGAVYNSPLHF.

The CDR3, as DNA: TGTGCCAGCAGTAAGCTACTAGCGGGGGGTAACGAGCAGTACTTC. Amino acid sequence: CASSKLLAGGNEQYF. The chain couples TRBV6-6 to TRBJ2-7, with 12 bases matching TRBD2. Germline CDR1 reads MNHNY; CDR2 reads SVGAGI (reference sequence). Trimming cost V 5 bases and J 5 bases; bases outside gene matches: 7. This CDR3 has 15 residues.

This chain uses TRBV28 with TRBJ1-1; no firm D call. The CDR3 has 13 residues. Germline assignment: CDR1 MDHEN and CDR2 SYDVKM. V was trimmed by 7 bases and J by 1 base, leaving 10 bases between them. CDR3 bases: TGTGCCAGCACCGATCCAGGGAACACTGAAGCTTTCTTT. Translation: CASTDPGNTEAFF.

The V gene is TRBV18, the J gene TRBJ1-5; no reliable D call. Germline V lookup: CDR1 KGHSH, CDR2 LQKENI. Deletions cut 2 bases from V and 0 bases from J, with 11 bases between. The CDR3 covers 16 residues. DNA of the CDR3: TGTGCCAGCTCACCAATTAAACTCCTTAGCAATCAGCCCCAGCATTTT. Translation: CASSPIKLLSNQPQHF.

This clone was seen only once. The chain combines TRBV4-3 with TRBJ2-7; tentatively, D is TRBD1 (5 bases). Trimming removed 1 base from V and 0 bases from J, with 7 bases in between. Germline V gene sequence: CDR1 LGHNA, CDR2 YSLEER. The CDR3 contains 14 residues. The chain's CDR3 is CASSQVQGSYEQYF. The CDR3 DNA reads as TGCGCCAGCAGCCAAGTCCAGGGCTCCTACGAGCAGTACTTC.

The chain carries TRBV7-9 and TRBJ2-1, with a possible D match to TRBD1 (5 bases). Deletions cut 6 bases from V and 8 bases from J, with 17 bases between. Germline V CDR1 and CDR2: SEHNR, FQNEAQ (reference sequence). CDR3 length: 14 amino acids. This CDR3 is CASSFSFIGDEQFF. DNA for the CDR3: TGTGCCAGCAGTTTCTCCTTCATAGGGGATGAGCAGTTCTTC.

The gene calls are TRBV5-6 and TRBJ1-2; 7 positions agree with TRBD1. CDR3 size: 13 residues. Losses at the gene ends were 6 bases for V and 6 bases for J; bases not matched to a gene: 8. Germline-derived CDR1 and CDR2 are SGHDT and YYEEEE. CDR3 sequence: CASTVGGGNGYTF. The CDR3 DNA sequence: TGTGCCAGCACCGTAGGAGGGGGCAATGGCTACACCTTC.

The V gene is TRBV6-6, the J gene TRBJ2-1; D possibly corresponds to TRBD2 (5 bases). The CDR3 sequence is 14 residues long. The ends were cut back, 0 bases at V and 9 bases at J, with 12 bases in the middle. Germline CDR1 MNHNY, CDR2 SVGAGI (reference sequence). The CDR3 DNA reads TGTGCCAGCAGTTACTCACCCGACGCGGGTGAGCAGTTCTTC. Protein: CASSYSPDAGEQFF.